This entry concerns a single T cell receptor (beta chain). The antigen remains unidentified. One end of the junction fails to match germline, which may point to a read error. These data belong to a study of T cell responses to AZD1222 COVID-19 vaccine. For the study at large: Second-dose recipients at about 4 or about 12 weeks were treated as one pooled group. The study's findings and limits: Clonal diversity may have been underestimated, and the donors were mostly white British, with more females than males. Repertoire samples came only from after the peak T cell response. Baseline seropositivity occurred in only six AZD1222 recipients.

The CDR3 runs 10 residues. Data came from immunoSEQ multiplex PCR; TCRdb stores just in-frame clones and leaves some out. The sample has 100,000 to 150,000 clones; roughly 94% are singletons. The receptor's source is an adult in good health. The chain employs TRBV12-3 or TRBV12-4 and TRBJ2-3; D not resolved. The starting material was peripheral blood, obtained on day 0 of AZD1222 vaccination. CDR3 amino acids: CASSWGLDSF. CDR3 nucleotide sequence: TGTGCCAGCAGTTGGGGTTTGGATTCCTTT.